These 17 T cell receptor beta chains were sequenced from one sample in a study of cytomegalovirus exposure and HLA in healthy donors (dated by TCRdb to between 2016 and 2019). Libraries were built with the immunoSEQ multiplex PCR assay. The table comes from immuneACCESS by way of TCRdb, which keeps in-frame sequences with V and J called. Part of the clones is missing from these tables; in studies checked, under half for an unresolved V gene and the rest for unknown reasons. In all, the sample holds fewer than 200,000 clones, and under 90% of those were seen once. Clones ranked in the top ten supply 4% to 4.5% of the sample. The specimen sequenced was PBMCs. The receptors shown here come from a man younger than 35 in good health and CMV-seropositive.

The CDR3 DNA reads as TGCGCCAGCAGCCCCTTAGCGGGACGGACTCAAGAGACCCAGTACTTC. It translates to CASSPLAGRTQETQYF. The chain couples TRBV5-1 to TRBJ2-5; 8 bases are shared with TRBD2. The CDR3 loop spans 16 amino acids. Germline V lookup: CDR1 SGHRS, CDR2 YFSETQ. V shed 4 bases, J shed 2 bases, and the junction held 10 bases outside the gene matches.

This clone has just one count. The chain carries TRBV7-9 and TRBJ2-7; TRBD1 matches 11 bases. The CDR3 has 16 amino acids. Germline CDR1 is SEHNR and CDR2 is FQNEAQ (reference sequence). J lost 4 bases, V lost 1 base, and 6 bases had no gene match. The CDR3 protein is CASSLGTGQGVYEQYF. CDR3 sequence (DNA): TGTGCCAGCAGCTTAGGGACGGGACAGGGGGTGTACGAGCAGTACTTC.

The J gene is TRBJ2-1, the V gene TRBV2, with 11 bases fitting TRBD2. The germline V gene has CDR1 SNHLY and CDR2 FYNNEI. V shed 4 bases, J shed 7 bases, and the junction held 6 bases outside the gene matches. CDR3 size: 15 residues. The CDR3 region is CASSAGTSGRNEQFF. The CDR3 DNA sequence: TGTGCCAGCAGTGCCGGGACTAGCGGAAGGAATGAGCAGTTCTTC.

CDR3 sequence: CASSDLRNSGNTIYF. As DNA, the CDR3 is TGTGCCAGCAGTGATCTGCGCAACTCTGGAAACACCATATATTTT. The rearrangement joins TRBV2 to TRBJ1-3; no definite D call. This CDR3 has 15 residues. The germline CDR1 and CDR2 sequences are SNHLY and FYNNEI. Trimming left V 3 bases short and J 0 bases short, with 9 bases between.

The rearrangement uses TRBV5-5 and TRBJ2-7; 14 positions agree with TRBD2. CDR1 is SGHKS, CDR2 YYEKEE, per germline (reference sequence). The CDR3 is 16 amino acids. Losses at the gene ends were 3 bases for V and 5 bases for J; bases not matched to a gene: 7. The CDR3 loop is CASSWMTSGRVHEQYF. The CDR3 coding sequence is TGTGCCAGCAGCTGGATGACTAGCGGGAGGGTCCACGAGCAGTACTTC.

The chain combines TRBV7-9 with TRBJ2-7; TRBD1 matches at 7 bases. Germline lookup yields CDR1 SEHNR and CDR2 FQNEAQ (reference sequence). Trimming removed 3 bases from V and 2 bases from J; junction bases left unmatched: 10. There are 16 residues in the CDR3. CDR3 sequence reads: CASSLKAGGPPYEQYF. CDR3 nucleotide sequence: TGTGCCAGCAGCTTGAAGGCAGGGGGTCCCCCCTACGAGCAGTACTTC.

The chain couples TRBV2 to TRBJ1-1; D possibly corresponds to TRBD1 (6 bases). The V gene's germline CDR1 is SNHLY and CDR2 FYNNEI. CDR3 length equals 15 residues. V was pared by 0 bases and J by 2 bases, with 10 bases between. The CDR3 nucleotides read TGTGCCAGCAGTGAAGCTGGCAGGGGTAACACTGAAGCTTTCTTT. This gives the protein CASSEAGRGNTEAFF.

The J gene is TRBJ1-2, the V gene TRBV2, with 8 bases lining up with TRBD1. The CDR3 has 16 amino acids. CDR1 is SNHLY, CDR2 FYNNEI, per germline. The ends lost 3 bases at V and 1 base at J; junction bases unmatched: 7. CDR3 sequence (DNA): TGTGCCAGCAGTGACCAGGGGGCCTTCCTTAACTATGGCTACACCTTC. It specifies CASSDQGAFLNYGYTF. Complete variable domain (other parts from reference TRBV2 and TRBJ1-2): EPEVTQTPSHQVTQMGQEVILRCVPISNHLYFYWYRQILGQKVEFLVSFYNNEISEKSEIFDDQFSVERPDGSNFTLKIRSTKLEDSAMYFCASSDQGAFLNYGYTFGSGTRLTVV.

The sample holds a few counts of this clone. The chain employs TRBV5-4 and TRBJ1-2; 7 positions match TRBD1. V was clipped by 1 base and J by 7 bases; unmatched bases: 10. CDR1 is SGHNT, CDR2 YYREEE, per germline (reference sequence). This CDR3 is 15 amino acids long. The DNA for the CDR3 is TGTGCCAGCAGCTTGAAGGGGGCCCCTGGAACTGGCTACACCTTC. It specifies CASSLKGAPGTGYTF.

The chain joins TRBV14 to TRBJ2-7; D might be TRBD2 (5 bases). Trimming removed 2 bases at V and 1 base at J, with 9 bases between. Germline V gene lookup returns CDR1 SGHDN and CDR2 FVKESK. This CDR3 is 14 amino acids long. The DNA of the CDR3 is TGTGCCAGCAGCCAACTAGCCGGGTCCTACGAGCAGTACTTC. It specifies CASSQLAGSYEQYF.

The CDR3 DNA reads TGTGCCAGAAGCTTGCAAATCGGATTTCAGAAGGGGCACTACGAGCAGTACTTC. Protein: CARSLQIGFQKGHYEQYF. V and J are TRBV5-3 and TRBJ2-7; D might be TRBD1 (5 bases). TRBV5-3 carries the ORF label, with uncertain function. The germline V and J ends were trimmed by 1 base and 3 bases, with 23 bases remaining between them. The CDR3 is made up of 18 amino acids.

The rearrangement uses TRBV5-1 and TRBJ2-7, with D perhaps matching TRBD2 (5 bases). Germline loops: CDR1 SGHRS, CDR2 YFSETQ. Trimming shortened V by 0 bases and J by 3 bases, and 10 bases separated the two germline ends. The CDR3 runs 14 residues. The CDR3 DNA reads as TGCGCCAGCAGCTTGGCCCTCGGGAACTACGAGCAGTACTTC. It specifies CASSLALGNYEQYF.

The V gene is TRBV18, the J gene TRBJ2-3; TRBD1 matches at 10 bases. The CDR3 runs 17 residues. Germline trimming cut 0 bases from V and 6 bases from J; bases unmatched to any gene: 9. Germline assignment: CDR1 KGHSH and CDR2 LQKENI. The CDR3 loop is CASSPPTGGQYSDTQYF. The CDR3 DNA follows: TGTGCCAGCTCACCACCGACAGGGGGCCAGTATTCGGATACGCAGTATTTT.

This clone was observed a single time. The chain recombines TRBV28 with TRBJ1-5, with D possibly TRBD1 on 6 matching bases. This CDR3 contains 14 residues. Germline loops: CDR1 MDHEN, CDR2 SYDVKM. V was cut by 7 bases and J by 6 bases, with 16 bases left in between. In DNA form, the CDR3 reads TGTGCCAGCAACCTCGGATCAGGGGTTCAGCCCCAGCATTTT. Encoded protein: CASNLGSGVQPQHF.

CDR3 DNA: TGTGCCAGCTCACCACACGACTCTATTCTCACCGGGGAGCTGTTTTTT. Amino acids: CASSPHDSILTGELFF. This chain connects TRBV18 to TRBJ2-2; D gene uncertain. This CDR3 region has 16 residues. Deletions cut 1 base from V and 4 bases from J, with 13 bases between. Germline CDR1 and CDR2: KGHSH and LQKENI.

The V gene is TRBV28, the J gene TRBJ2-3, with D possibly being TRBD1 (5 bases). V shed 2 bases and J shed 2 bases, with 11 bases lying between them. Germline CDR1 is MDHEN and CDR2 is SYDVKM. The CDR3 is 15 amino acids. CDR3 sequence reads: CASSLSRVFTDTQYF. The CDR3 DNA sequence: TGTGCCAGCAGTTTAAGCAGGGTGTTCACAGATACGCAGTATTTT.

In DNA, the CDR3 is TGTGCCAGCAGCGCATCCCGATTTGACACGAACACTGAAGCTTTCTTT. It translates to CASSASRFDTNTEAFF. This chain links TRBV9 with TRBJ1-1; no definite D call. The germline gives CDR1 SGDLS, CDR2 YYNGEE. V lost 3 bases and J lost 1, with 16 bases in between. The CDR3 is 16 amino acids. The whole variable domain, filled in from reference TRBV9 and TRBJ1-1, reads DSGVTQTPKHLITATGQRVTLRCSPRSGDLSVYWYQQSLDQGLQFLIQYYNGEERAKGNILERFSAQQFPDLHSELNLSSLELGDSALYFCASSASRFDTNTEAFFGQGTRLTVV.